There are a few counts of the clone carrying this T cell receptor beta chain. Antigen unknown. The source of the sample is a study of Graves' ophthalmopathy and Graves' hyperthyroidism. Whole-study results and caveats: A classifier, a 13-signature model, separated ophthalmopathy from stable hyperthyroidism with 87.88% sensitivity and 65% to 83% specificity.

As the template, RNA transcripts were used to amplify TCR beta CDR3 regions. Scientists carried out first-round RT-PCR using HTBI primers and then a second-round multiplex PCR. A single record per CDR3 protein comes from TCRdb applying MiXCR to the multiplex PCR reads. This table has 40,000 or so distinct CDR3 sequences, about half appearing once. Clinical symptoms, serum thyroxine, TRAb, thyroid ultrasound and orbital computed tomography were relied on for diagnosis. The sequenced sample consisted of peripheral blood. The TCR sequence derives from an adult woman with stable Graves' hyperthyroidism.

The CDR3 reads CASADGFSNQPQHF. CDR3 sequence (DNA): TGTGCCAGTGCCGACGGATTTAGCAATCAGCCCCAGCATTTT. This sequence joins TRBV19 and TRBJ1-5; D is uncertain. Germline loops: CDR1 LNHDA, CDR2 SQIVND (reference sequence). This CDR3 spans 14 amino acids. The germline V and J ends were trimmed by 8 bases and 0 bases, with 11 bases remaining between them.